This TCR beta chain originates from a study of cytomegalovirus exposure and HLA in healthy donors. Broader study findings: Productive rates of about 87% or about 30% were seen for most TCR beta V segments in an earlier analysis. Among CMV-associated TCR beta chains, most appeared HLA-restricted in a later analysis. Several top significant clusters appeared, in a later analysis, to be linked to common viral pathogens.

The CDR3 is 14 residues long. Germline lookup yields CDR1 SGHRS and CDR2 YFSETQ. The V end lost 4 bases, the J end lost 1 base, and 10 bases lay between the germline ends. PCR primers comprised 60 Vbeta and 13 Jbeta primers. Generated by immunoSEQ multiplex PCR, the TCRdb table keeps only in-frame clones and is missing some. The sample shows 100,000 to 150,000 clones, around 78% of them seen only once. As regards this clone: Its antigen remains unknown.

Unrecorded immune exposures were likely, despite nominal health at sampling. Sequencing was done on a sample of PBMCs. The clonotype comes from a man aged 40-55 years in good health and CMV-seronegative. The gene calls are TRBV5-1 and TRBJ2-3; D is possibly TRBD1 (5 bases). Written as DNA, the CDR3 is TGCGCCAGCAGCGGAGTAGGGGGCACAGATACGCAGTATTTT. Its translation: CASSGVGGTDTQYF.